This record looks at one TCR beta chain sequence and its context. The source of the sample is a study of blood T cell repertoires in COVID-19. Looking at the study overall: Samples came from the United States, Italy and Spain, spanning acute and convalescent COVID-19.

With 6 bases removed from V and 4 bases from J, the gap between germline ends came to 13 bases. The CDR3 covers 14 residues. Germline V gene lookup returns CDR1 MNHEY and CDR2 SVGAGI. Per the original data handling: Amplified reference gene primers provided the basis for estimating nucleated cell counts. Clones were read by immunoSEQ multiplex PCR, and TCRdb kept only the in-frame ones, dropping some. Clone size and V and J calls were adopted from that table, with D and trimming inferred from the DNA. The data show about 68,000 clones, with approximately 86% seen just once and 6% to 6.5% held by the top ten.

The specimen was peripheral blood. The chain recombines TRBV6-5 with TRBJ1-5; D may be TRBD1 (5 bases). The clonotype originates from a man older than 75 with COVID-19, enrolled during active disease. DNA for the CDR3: TGTGCCAGCAGCCTTTTTGGGGGGAATCAGCCCCAGCATTTT. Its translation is CASSLFGGNQPQHF.